Below, 15 T cell receptor beta chains from the same sample are listed, as sequenced in a study of T cells in Graves' hyperthyroidism and ophthalmopathy. Amplification of TCR beta CDR3 regions used RNA as the template. When the TCR CDR3 underwent first-round RT-PCR, the HTBI primer set was used. Via MiXCR, TCRdb re-called the multiplex PCR reads, giving one row per CDR3 protein. The table shows around 390,000 distinct CDR3 sequences, with more than 14% occurring only once. What was sequenced was blood. These receptors all come from a woman aged 25 to 39 with Graves' ophthalmopathy.

This clonotype occurred many times. V and J are TRBV6-1 and TRBJ2-1; D unresolved. Germline V gene lookup returns CDR1 MNHNS and CDR2 SASEGT. The CDR3 consists of 12 residues. Deletions cut 2 bases from V and 7 bases from J, with 6 bases between. CDR3 nucleotides: TGTGCCAGCAGTGAAATGGGGAATGAGCAGTTCTTC. Translating gives CASSEMGNEQFF.

The rearrangement uses TRBV11-2 and TRBJ2-1, with 16 bases aligning to TRBD2. The V gene end was trimmed by 5 bases and the J gene end by 9 bases; junction bases not matched to a gene: 16. This CDR3 region has 19 residues. Germline V gene sequence: CDR1 SGHAT, CDR2 FQNNGV. CDR3 sequence (DNA): TGTGCCAGCAGCCTCCGGGGACTAGCGGGGGGGCTTGGAGAACGTGAGCAGTTCTTC. As protein: CASSLRGLAGGLGEREQFF.

This clonotype was seen repeatedly, ten times or more. The chain is built from TRBV6-1 and TRBJ2-5; no definite D call. The CDR3 covers 13 residues. Germline CDR1 MNHNS, CDR2 SASEGT. V lost 7 bases and J 5 bases, leaving 14 bases between the germline ends. CDR3 sequence: CASIPNSKETQYF. The CDR3 DNA reads as TGTGCCAGCATCCCCAACTCCAAGGAGACCCAGTACTTC.

This clonotype was picked up a small number of times. The J gene is TRBJ1-6, the V gene TRBV4-2, with D perhaps TRBD1 (6 bases). Trimming left V 1 base short and J 5 bases short, with 9 bases between. The length of the CDR3 is 15 residues. CDR1 is LGHNA, CDR2 YNFKEQ, per germline. The CDR3 here is CASSQVTGNNSPLHF. In DNA, the CDR3 is TGTGCCAGCAGCCAAGTTACAGGGAATAATTCACCCCTCCACTTT.

This clonotype was detected ten times or more. The chain employs TRBV7-9 and TRBJ1-2, with TRBD1 matching 8 bases. The germline CDR1 and CDR2 sequences are SEHNR and FQNEAQ (reference sequence). The CDR3 loop spans 14 amino acids. The junction had 7 bases not matched to a gene; V was cut back by 3 bases and J by 7 bases. The CDR3 is CASSLTGDLSGYTF. In DNA, the CDR3 is TGTGCCAGCAGCTTGACAGGGGACTTATCTGGCTACACCTTC.

This clonotype showed up many times. The chain carries TRBV6-1 and TRBJ2-7; D may be TRBD2 (6 bases). This CDR3 is built from 13 residues. Trimming pared 7 bases from V and 5 bases from J, leaving 15 bases between. Per germline, CDR1 MNHNS and CDR2 SASEGT. The DNA for the CDR3 is TGTGCCAGCACAGGCCCAGGAGGGGACGAGCAGTACTTC. Amino acid sequence: CASTGPGGDEQYF.

This clonotype was seen repeatedly, ten times or more. The chain combines TRBV27 with TRBJ1-1; no clear D. This CDR3 region has 14 residues. The germline gives CDR1 MNHEY, CDR2 SMNVEV (reference sequence). V was pared by 2 bases and J by 4 bases, with 11 bases between. CDR3 DNA: TGTGCCAGCAGTTTACCCGGACGATCCACTGAAGCTTTCTTT. Its translation: CASSLPGRSTEAFF.

This clonotype was seen at least ten times. This rearrangement joins TRBV6-2 or TRBV6-3 to TRBJ1-1; D is unresolved. From germline, CDR1 is MNHEY and CDR2 SVGEGT. The CDR3 is 14 amino acids. V lost 5 bases to trimming and J lost 3 bases, with 13 bases between them. As DNA, the CDR3 is TGTGCCAGCAGTCGGATCGGTGATGACACTGAAGCTTTCTTT. Translated: CASSRIGDDTEAFF.

This clonotype was recorded at least ten times. J is TRBJ1-5 and V is TRBV11-2; D not certain. The V end lost 1 base, the J end lost 5 bases, and 12 bases lay between the germline ends. The CDR3 sequence is 15 residues long. Per the germline V gene, CDR1 is SGHAT and CDR2 is FQNNGV. This CDR3 reads CASSLGGQSHQPQHF. The CDR3, as DNA: TGTGCCAGCAGCTTAGGAGGCCAGTCGCATCAGCCCCAGCATTTT.

This clonotype was counted between two and nine times. The rearrangement joins TRBV7-2 to TRBJ2-3; no definite D call. Germline V lookup: CDR1 SGHTA, CDR2 FQGNSA. This CDR3 is built from 15 residues. V was clipped by 4 bases and J by 2 bases, with 13 bases between them. CDR3 in DNA: TGTGCCAGCAGCTCCAGACTGGCACTCACAGATACGCAGTATTTT. Amino acids: CASSSRLALTDTQYF. Full variable domain (outside the CDR3, taken from reference TRBV7-2 and TRBJ2-3): GAGVSQSPSNKVTEKGKDVELRCDPISGHTALYWYRQSLGQGLEFLIYFQGNSAPDKSGLPSDRFSAERTGGSVSTLTIQRTQQEDSAVYLCASSSRLALTDTQYFGPGTRLTVL.

The sample holds many counts of this clonotype. V usage is TRBV15 and J usage is TRBJ1-5; 7 nucleotides line up with TRBD1. This CDR3 has 17 amino acids. Germline values: CDR1 LNHNV, CDR2 YYDKDF (reference sequence). V lost 3 bases and J lost 3; bases outside the gene matches: 11. The CDR3 DNA reads TGTGCCACCAGCAGGGGACAGCCCGACACCCCCAATCAGCCCCAGCATTTT. Translation gives CATSRGQPDTPNQPQHF.

The rearrangement joins TRBV20-1 to TRBJ1-4, with unresolved D. CDR1 is DFQATT, CDR2 SNEGSKA, per germline (reference sequence). V gave up 2 bases and J gave up 0 bases, with 7 bases separating them. CDR3 length: 14 residues. The CDR3 sequence: CSARQDSTNEKLFF. CDR3 coding DNA: TGCAGTGCTAGACAGGACTCAACTAATGAAAAACTGTTTTTT.

Many counts were recorded for this clonotype. The chain recombines TRBV6-5 with TRBJ1-5; D is undetermined. Germline CDR1 and CDR2: MNHEY and SVGAGI. Trimming took off 0 bases at V and 6 bases at J, with 15 bases between the two ends. The CDR3 extends over 16 amino acids. The chain's CDR3 is CASSYSRGSRSQPQHF. DNA of the CDR3: TGTGCCAGCAGTTACTCGCGGGGTAGTAGGAGTCAGCCCCAGCATTTT.

This clonotype was recorded many times. The CDR3 sequence is CASSTERGGDNTEAFF. DNA of the CDR3: TGTGCCAGCAGTACCGAACGGGGAGGGGATAACACTGAAGCTTTCTTT. V is TRBV12-3 or TRBV12-4 and J is TRBJ1-1, with D perhaps TRBD1 (5 bases). The CDR3 is 16 residues long. V was shortened by 5 bases and J by 2 bases, with 18 bases between the two germline ends.

There are many counts of this clonotype. The chain is built from TRBV6-6 and TRBJ2-7, with D maybe TRBD2 (5 bases). The V end was cut by 0 bases, the J end by 5 bases, with 11 bases between. CDR3 length: 14 residues. CDR1 is MNHNY, CDR2 SVGAGI, per germline (reference sequence). The CDR3 loop reads CASSYSNPEDEQYF. The CDR3 DNA is TGTGCCAGCAGTTACTCGAACCCGGAGGACGAGCAGTACTTC.